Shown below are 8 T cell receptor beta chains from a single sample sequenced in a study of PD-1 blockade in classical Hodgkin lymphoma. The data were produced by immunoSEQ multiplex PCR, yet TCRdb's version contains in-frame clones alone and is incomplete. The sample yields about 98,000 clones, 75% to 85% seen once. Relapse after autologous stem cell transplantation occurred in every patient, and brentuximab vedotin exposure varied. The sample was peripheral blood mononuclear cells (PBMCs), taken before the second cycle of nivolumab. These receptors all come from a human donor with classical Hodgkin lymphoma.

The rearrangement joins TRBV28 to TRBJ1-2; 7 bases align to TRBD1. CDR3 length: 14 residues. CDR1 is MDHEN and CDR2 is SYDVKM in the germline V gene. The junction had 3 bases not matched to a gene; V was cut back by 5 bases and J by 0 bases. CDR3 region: CASSPGTANYGYTF. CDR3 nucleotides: TGTGCCAGCAGTCCCGGGACAGCTAACTATGGCTACACCTTC.

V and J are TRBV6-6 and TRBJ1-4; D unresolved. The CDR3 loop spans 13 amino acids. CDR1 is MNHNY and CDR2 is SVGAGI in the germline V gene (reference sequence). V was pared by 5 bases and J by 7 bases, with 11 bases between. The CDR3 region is CASSAIPREKLFF. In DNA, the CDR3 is TGTGCCAGCAGTGCAATACCACGTGAAAAACTGTTTTTT.

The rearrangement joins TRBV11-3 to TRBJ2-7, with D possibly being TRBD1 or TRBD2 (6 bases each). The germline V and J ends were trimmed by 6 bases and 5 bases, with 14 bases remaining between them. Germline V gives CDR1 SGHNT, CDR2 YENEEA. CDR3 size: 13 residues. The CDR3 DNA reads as TGTGCCAGCAGTTGGAGGGGGTTGGACGAGCAGTACTTC. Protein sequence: CASSWRGLDEQYF.

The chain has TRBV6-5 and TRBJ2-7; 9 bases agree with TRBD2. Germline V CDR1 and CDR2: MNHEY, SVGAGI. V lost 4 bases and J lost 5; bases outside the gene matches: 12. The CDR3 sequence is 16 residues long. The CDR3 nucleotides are TGTGCCAGCAGTTCACCGTTGATAGCGGGAGTTAACGAGCAGTACTTC. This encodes CASSSPLIAGVNEQYF.

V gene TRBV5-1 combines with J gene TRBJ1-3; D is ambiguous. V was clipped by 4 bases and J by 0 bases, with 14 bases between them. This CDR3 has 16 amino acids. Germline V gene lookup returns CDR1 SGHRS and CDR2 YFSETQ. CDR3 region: CASSVAGKSSGNTIYF. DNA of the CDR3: TGCGCCAGCAGCGTCGCAGGAAAGAGCTCTGGAAACACCATATATTTT.

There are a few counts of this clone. The CDR3 DNA is TGCGCCAGCCGCTACGGGACGGGGAACACTGAAGCTTTCTTT. Translated, it gives CASRYGTGNTEAFF. V is TRBV5-1 and J is TRBJ1-1; D may be TRBD1 (5 bases). Trimming removed 7 bases from V and 1 base from J, with 14 bases in between. Germline V gives CDR1 SGHRS, CDR2 YFSETQ. The CDR3 totals 14 residues.

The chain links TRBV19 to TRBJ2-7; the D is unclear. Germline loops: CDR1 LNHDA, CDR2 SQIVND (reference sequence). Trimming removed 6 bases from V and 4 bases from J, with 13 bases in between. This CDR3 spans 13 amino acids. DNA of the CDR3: TGTGCCAGTAGCTCCCAGGCCAGTTACGAGCAGTACTTC. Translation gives CASSSQASYEQYF.

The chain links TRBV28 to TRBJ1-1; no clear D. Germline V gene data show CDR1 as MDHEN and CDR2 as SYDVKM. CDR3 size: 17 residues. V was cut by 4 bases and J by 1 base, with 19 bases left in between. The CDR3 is CASSSIPGRRGNTEAFF. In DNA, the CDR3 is TGTGCCAGCAGTTCTATTCCCGGGAGGCGGGGGAACACTGAAGCTTTCTTT. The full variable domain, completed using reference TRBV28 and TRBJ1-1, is DVKVTQSSRYLVKRTGEKVFLECVQDMDHENMFWYRQDPGLGLRLIYFSYDVKMKEKGDIPEGYSVSREKKERFSLILESASTNQTSMYLCASSSIPGRRGNTEAFFGQGTRLTVV.